This T cell receptor beta chain appears in the sequencing data of a study of shared clonotypes between healthy human individuals. Study observations and caveats: Represented diversity (both genetic and exposure-history) was limited by the small number of donors. Incompleteness in sorted-subset sequencing, despite large depth, was shown by rarefaction. Naive CD4 clonotype sharing across several donors was about 5%.

In the authors' workflow: Junction-only sequences without quality scores were provided by ImmunoSEQ, so filtering was different. The method was immunoSEQ multiplex PCR; TCRdb's version includes in-frame clones alone and lacks a portion of them. That table supplies the V and J calls and clone size; D and trimming were determined from the DNA. Of some 2.4 million clones listed, 93% are singletons. Trimming took 8 bases from V and 6 from J, leaving 25 bases between them. Germline V gives CDR1 SGHRS, CDR2 YFSETQ. The CDR3 sequence is 16 residues long. For this clone: What it binds is not known.

The clonotype comes from a young man in good health. Some clones in this sample may be carry-over from other donors' samples. J is TRBJ2-3 and V is TRBV5-1; D not resolved. Specimen: naive CD4+ T cells from PBMCs. Noted subset: CD45RA+ positively selected. CDR3 sequence: CASKPLAAIPADTQYF. CDR3 nucleotides: TGCGCCAGTAAACCACTGGCAGCGATACCCGCGGATACGCAGTATTTT.